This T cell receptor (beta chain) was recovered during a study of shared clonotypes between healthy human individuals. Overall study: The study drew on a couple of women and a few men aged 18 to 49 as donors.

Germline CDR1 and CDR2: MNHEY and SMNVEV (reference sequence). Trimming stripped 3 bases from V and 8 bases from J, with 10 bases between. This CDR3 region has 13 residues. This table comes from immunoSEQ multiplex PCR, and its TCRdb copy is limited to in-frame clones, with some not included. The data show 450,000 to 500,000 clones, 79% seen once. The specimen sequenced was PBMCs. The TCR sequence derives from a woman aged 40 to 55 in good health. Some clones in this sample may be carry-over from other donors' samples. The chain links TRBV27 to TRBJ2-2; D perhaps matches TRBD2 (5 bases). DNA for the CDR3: TGTGCCAGCAGTTTTCGGACTGAAGGGGAGCTGTTTTTT. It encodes CASSFRTEGELFF.